This TCR beta chain was sequenced during a study of blood T cells in healthy people across ages. Study-wide results and limits: Significant beta diversity loss was already apparent by age approximately 38, declining roughly linearly. Naive and antigen-experienced cells were not separated, limiting conclusive comparison.

Per-sample yields of isolated PBMCs were at least 7 million. Total RNA amounts of at least 5 micrograms were extracted per sample. As to this clonotype: Its antigen is still unknown.

Then a second PCR, running roughly 7 to 11 cycles, was carried out with a sample-barcoded 5' primer and a J-beta primer mix. TCRdb recomputed calls from the 5' RACE reads with MiXCR, one row per CDR3 protein. The repertoire includes about 2 million distinct CDR3 sequences, about 49% of them detected once, and approximately 2% sits in the top ten. This CDR3 is built from 19 residues. V dropped 7 bases and J dropped 5; count of bases not matched to a gene: 22. From germline, CDR1 is MDHEN and CDR2 SYDVKM. This chain joins TRBV28 and TRBJ2-3, with 9 bases matching TRBD1. Sequenced input: blood. The TCR sequence derives from a woman in her thirties or forties in good health. CDR3 in DNA: TGTGCCAGCAAGACAGGTTATAGATCCCTGGACAGGGGAAAAGATACGCAGTATTTT. Translating it yields CASKTGYRSLDRGKDTQYF.